Following are 7 T cell receptor beta chains from one sample sequenced in a study of T cells in Graves' hyperthyroidism and ophthalmopathy. Authors of the study amplified TCR beta CDR3 regions from RNA transcripts. The primer set for the first-round RT-PCR of the TCR CDR3 was HTBI. TCRdb re-called the multiplex PCR reads through MiXCR, storing one row per CDR3 protein. The data hold around 300,000 distinct CDR3 sequences, with roughly an eighth observed a single time. The sample was blood. The receptors stem from a middle-aged woman with Graves' hyperthyroidism.

This clonotype was seen ten or more times. The rearrangement uses TRBV2 and TRBJ2-7; TRBD2 matches 8 bases. The CDR3 contains 15 residues. CDR1 is SNHLY, CDR2 FYNNEI, per germline. J lost 7 bases, V lost 3 bases, and 11 bases had no gene match. Here the CDR3 reads CASSESAAGVREQYF. CDR3 DNA: TGTGCCAGCAGTGAGAGCGCAGCGGGAGTGCGGGAGCAGTACTTC.

This clonotype was seen at least ten times. The chain uses TRBV20-1 and TRBJ1-6; 9 bases map to TRBD1. The CDR3 totals 14 residues. Unmatched junction bases numbered 7, after V lost 6 bases and J lost 7 bases. CDR1 is DFQATT and CDR2 is SNEGSKA in the germline V gene (reference sequence). The CDR3 loop reads CSATRQGGNSPLHF. The CDR3 bases are TGCAGTGCAACTCGACAGGGGGGAAATTCACCCCTCCACTTT.

This clonotype came up a few times. The V and J genes are TRBV4-1 and TRBJ2-2, with 9 bases identical to TRBD2. Germline lookup yields CDR1 MGHRA and CDR2 YSYEKL. The trim removed 4 bases at V and 7 bases at J, leaving 7 bases unmatched. CDR3 length: 15 amino acids. DNA of the CDR3: TGCGCCAGCAGCCCCTTAGCGGGAGCGAACGGGGAGCTGTTTTTT. Protein sequence: CASSPLAGANGELFF.

This clonotype was detected only a few times. The chain combines TRBV2 with TRBJ2-1; weak D call: TRBD1 (6 bases). The CDR3 sequence is 13 residues long. The V end was cut by 3 bases, the J end by 8 bases, with 11 bases between. Per germline, CDR1 SNHLY and CDR2 FYNNEI. CDR3: CASSEGARDEQFF. Written as DNA, the CDR3 is TGTGCCAGCAGTGAGGGGGCTAGGGATGAGCAGTTCTTC.

In this sample, this clonotype turned up many times. This sequence joins TRBV2 and TRBJ2-1, with 11 bases fitting TRBD2. The CDR3 is made up of 14 amino acids. Trimming removed 1 base from V and 8 bases from J; junction bases left unmatched: 1. CDR1 and CDR2 (germline): SNHLY, FYNNEI. CDR3 residues: CASSEGSGRDEQFF. DNA of the CDR3: TGTGCCAGCAGTGAAGGTAGCGGGAGGGATGAGCAGTTCTTC.

At least ten counts were recorded for this clonotype. The rearrangement joins TRBV7-2 to TRBJ1-1, with 7 bases identical to TRBD1. There are 15 residues in the CDR3. Trimming at V came to 5 bases and at J to 0 bases, leaving 6 bases not matched to a gene. Germline CDR1 SGHTA, CDR2 FQGNSA. The CDR3 protein is CASSRLGQVNTEAFF. In nucleotides, the CDR3 is TGTGCCAGCAGCCGACTAGGACAGGTGAACACTGAAGCTTTCTTT.

This clonotype was recorded many times. The chain is built from TRBV28 and TRBJ2-7; D is tentatively TRBD1 or TRBD2 (6 bases each). CDR1 MDHEN and CDR2 SYDVKM come from the germline V gene. The CDR3 extends over 17 amino acids. V was cut by 2 bases and J by 4 bases, with 21 bases left in between. The CDR3: CASSLPLSGATQYEQYF. DNA of the CDR3: TGTGCCAGCAGTTTACCGCTATCGGGGGCAACGCAGTACGAGCAGTACTTC.